The clone carrying this T cell receptor beta chain was counted many times. The antigen is not known. The sample comes from a study of early T cells in non-severe SARS-CoV-2 infection. Findings of the study overall: CD4 and private specificities were missed by VDJdb matching, which favored anti-spike CD8 responses.

One entry per CDR3 protein, called by TCRdb with MiXCR from the 5' RACE reads. The table has about 26,000 distinct CDR3 sequences, 4% to 6% seen once; the top ten hold 3% to 5%. The CDR3 has 13 residues. V was pared by 5 bases and J by 2 bases, with 10 bases between. The germline gives CDR1 SQVTM, CDR2 ANQGSEA. The rearrangement links TRBV29-1 to TRBJ1-3, with D maybe TRBD1 (6 bases). This receptor was identified in an adult who was a healthcare worker with PCR-confirmed SARS-CoV-2 infection or an uninfected control (not recorded which). The sample consisted of whole blood. CDR3 nucleotide sequence: TGCAGCGTTTCACAGGGCACTGGAAACACCATATATTTT. Translating gives CSVSQGTGNTIYF.